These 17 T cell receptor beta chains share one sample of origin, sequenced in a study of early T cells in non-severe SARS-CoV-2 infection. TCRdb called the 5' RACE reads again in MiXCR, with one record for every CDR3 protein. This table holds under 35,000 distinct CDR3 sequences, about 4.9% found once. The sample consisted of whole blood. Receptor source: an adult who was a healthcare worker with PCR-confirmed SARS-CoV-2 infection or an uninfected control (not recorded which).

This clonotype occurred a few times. As DNA, the CDR3 is TGTGCCAGCAGCCCTCAGGGACTACGGACAGATACGCAGTATTTT. Its translation: CASSPQGLRTDTQYF. The rearrangement links TRBV3-1 to TRBJ2-3; TRBD2 agrees at 7 bases. The CDR3 extends over 15 amino acids. Trimming at V came to 4 bases and at J to 3 bases, leaving 7 bases not matched to a gene. CDR1 is LGHDT, CDR2 YNNKEL, per germline (reference sequence).

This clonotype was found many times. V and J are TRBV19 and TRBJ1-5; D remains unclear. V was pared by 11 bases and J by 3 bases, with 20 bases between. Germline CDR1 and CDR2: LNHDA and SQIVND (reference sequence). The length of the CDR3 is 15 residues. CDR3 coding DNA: TGTGCCTCCGTTTTGAAGGCAGCCGACAATCAGCCCCAGCATTTT. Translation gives CASVLKAADNQPQHF.

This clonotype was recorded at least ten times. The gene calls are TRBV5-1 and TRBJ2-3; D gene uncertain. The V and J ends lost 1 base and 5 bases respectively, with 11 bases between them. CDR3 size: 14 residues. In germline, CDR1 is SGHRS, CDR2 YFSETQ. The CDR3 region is CASSLTVVKDTQYF. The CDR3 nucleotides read TGCGCCAGCAGCTTGACCGTAGTCAAAGATACGCAGTATTTT.

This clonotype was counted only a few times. CDR3 region: CASSEIGASGKTQYF. CDR3 nucleotide sequence: TGTGCCAGCAGTGAAATTGGGGCTAGCGGAAAGACCCAGTACTTC. The J gene is TRBJ2-5, the V gene TRBV2, with TRBD2 matching over 7 bases. The CDR3 has 15 residues. Germline V lookup: CDR1 SNHLY, CDR2 FYNNEI. V lost 2 bases, J lost 6 bases, and 9 bases stayed unmatched.

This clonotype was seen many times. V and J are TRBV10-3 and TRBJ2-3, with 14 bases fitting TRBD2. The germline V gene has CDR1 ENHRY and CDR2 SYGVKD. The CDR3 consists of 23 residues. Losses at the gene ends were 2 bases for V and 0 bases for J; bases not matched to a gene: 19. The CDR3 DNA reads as TGTGCCATCAGTGAGCCGACGGGAGCAGGGACTAGCGGGGGTGCCTCTAGCACAGATACGCAGTATTTT. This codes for CAISEPTGAGTSGGASSTDTQYF.

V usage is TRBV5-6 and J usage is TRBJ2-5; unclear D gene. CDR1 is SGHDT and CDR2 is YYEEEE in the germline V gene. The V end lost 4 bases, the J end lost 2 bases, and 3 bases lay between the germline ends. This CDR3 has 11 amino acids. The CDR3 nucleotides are TGTGCCAGCAGCCGTCAAGAGACCCAGTACTTC. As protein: CASSRQETQYF.

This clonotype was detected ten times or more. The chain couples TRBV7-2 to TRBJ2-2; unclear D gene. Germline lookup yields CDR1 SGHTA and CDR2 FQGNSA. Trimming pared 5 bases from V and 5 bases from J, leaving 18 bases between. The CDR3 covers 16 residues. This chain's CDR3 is CASSLYGLVGTGELFF. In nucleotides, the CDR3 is TGTGCCAGCAGCCTCTACGGGCTAGTGGGGACCGGGGAGCTGTTTTTT.

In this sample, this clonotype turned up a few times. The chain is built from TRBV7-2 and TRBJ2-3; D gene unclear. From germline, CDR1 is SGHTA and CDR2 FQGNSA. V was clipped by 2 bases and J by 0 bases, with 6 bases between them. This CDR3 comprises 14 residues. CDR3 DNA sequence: TGTGCCAGCAGCTTAAGAAAGAGCACAGATACGCAGTATTTT. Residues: CASSLRKSTDTQYF. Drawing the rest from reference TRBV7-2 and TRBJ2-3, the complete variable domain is GAGVSQSPSNKVTEKGKDVELRCDPISGHTALYWYRQSLGQGLEFLIYFQGNSAPDKSGLPSDRFSAERTGGSVSTLTIQRTQQEDSAVYLCASSLRKSTDTQYFGPGTRLTVL.

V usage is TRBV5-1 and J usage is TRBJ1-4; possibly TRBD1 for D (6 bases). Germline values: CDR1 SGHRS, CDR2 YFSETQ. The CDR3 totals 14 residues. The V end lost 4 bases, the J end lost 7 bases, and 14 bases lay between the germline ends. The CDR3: CASSEGVEGEKLFF. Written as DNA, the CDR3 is TGCGCCAGCAGCGAGGGGGTGGAAGGTGAAAAACTGTTTTTT.

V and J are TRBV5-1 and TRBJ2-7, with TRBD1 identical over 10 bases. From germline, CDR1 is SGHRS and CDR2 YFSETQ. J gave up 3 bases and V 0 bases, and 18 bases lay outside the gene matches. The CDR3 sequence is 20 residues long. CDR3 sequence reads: CASSLGTRDRGANLVYEQYF. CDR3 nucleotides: TGCGCCAGCAGCTTGGGAACCCGGGACAGGGGCGCGAATTTAGTCTACGAGCAGTACTTC.

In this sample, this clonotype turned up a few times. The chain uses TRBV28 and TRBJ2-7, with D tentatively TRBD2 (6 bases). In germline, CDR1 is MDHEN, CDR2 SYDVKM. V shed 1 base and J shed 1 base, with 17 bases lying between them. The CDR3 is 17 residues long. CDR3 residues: CASSLSLGGVLSYEQYF. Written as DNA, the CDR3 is TGTGCCAGCAGTTTATCCCTCGGGGGAGTTTTATCCTACGAGCAGTACTTC. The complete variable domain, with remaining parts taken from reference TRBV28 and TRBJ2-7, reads DVKVTQSSRYLVKRTGEKVFLECVQDMDHENMFWYRQDPGLGLRLIYFSYDVKMKEKGDIPEGYSVSREKKERFSLILESASTNQTSMYLCASSLSLGGVLSYEQYFGPGTRLTVT.

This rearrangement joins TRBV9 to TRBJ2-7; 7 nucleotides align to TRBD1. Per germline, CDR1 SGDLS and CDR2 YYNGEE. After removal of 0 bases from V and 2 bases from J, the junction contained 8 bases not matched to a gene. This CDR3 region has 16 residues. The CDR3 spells CASSVEGGTPAYEQYF. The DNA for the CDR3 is TGTGCCAGCAGCGTAGAAGGGGGCACCCCAGCCTACGAGCAGTACTTC.

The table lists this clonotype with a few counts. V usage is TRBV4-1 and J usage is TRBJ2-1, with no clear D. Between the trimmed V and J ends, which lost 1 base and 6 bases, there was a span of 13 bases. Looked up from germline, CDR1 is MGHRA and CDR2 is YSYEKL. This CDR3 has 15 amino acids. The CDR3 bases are TGCGCCAGCAGCCAAGGGGGAAGTAGAACCAATGAGCAGTTCTTC. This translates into CASSQGGSRTNEQFF.

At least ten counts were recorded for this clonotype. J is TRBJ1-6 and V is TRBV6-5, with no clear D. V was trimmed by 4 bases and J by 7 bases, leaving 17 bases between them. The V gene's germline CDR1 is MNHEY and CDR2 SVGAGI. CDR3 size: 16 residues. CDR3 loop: CASSSLGAASNSPLHF. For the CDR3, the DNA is TGTGCCAGCAGTTCCCTGGGCGCGGCCTCAAATTCACCCCTCCACTTT.

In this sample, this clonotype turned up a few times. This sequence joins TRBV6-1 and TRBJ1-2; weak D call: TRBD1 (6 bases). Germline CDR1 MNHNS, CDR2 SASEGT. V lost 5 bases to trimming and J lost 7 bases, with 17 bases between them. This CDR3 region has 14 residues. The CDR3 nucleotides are TGTGCCAGCAGTTGGGCAGGGGAAGAGTTTGGCTACACCTTC. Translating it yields CASSWAGEEFGYTF.

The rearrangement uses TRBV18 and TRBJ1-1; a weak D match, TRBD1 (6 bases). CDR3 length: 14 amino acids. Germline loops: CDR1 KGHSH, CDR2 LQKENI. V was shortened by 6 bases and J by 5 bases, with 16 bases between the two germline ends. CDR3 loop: CASSGGQRGTEAFF. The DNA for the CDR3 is TGTGCCAGCTCCGGGGGCCAGAGGGGGACTGAAGCTTTCTTT.

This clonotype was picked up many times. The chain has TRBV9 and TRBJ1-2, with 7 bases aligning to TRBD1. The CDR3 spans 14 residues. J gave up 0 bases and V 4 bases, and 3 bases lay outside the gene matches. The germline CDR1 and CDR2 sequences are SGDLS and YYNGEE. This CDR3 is CASSLGQSNYGYTF. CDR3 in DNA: TGTGCCAGCAGCCTGGGACAGTCTAACTATGGCTACACCTTC.